Below are 24 T cell receptor beta chains sequenced from a single sample in a study of blood T cell repertoires in COVID-19. Some clones are missing from TCRdb's copy, which holds only in-frame ones; the method was immunoSEQ multiplex PCR. The repertoire holds 90,000 to 150,000 clones, with around 89% as singletons. The specimen sequenced was peripheral blood. Receptors originate from a man between 65 and 85 years old with active or convalescent COVID-19.

This clone was found a few times. This chain links TRBV7-2 with TRBJ2-1; 7 nucleotides match TRBD2. The germline V gene encodes CDR1 SGHTA and CDR2 FQGNSA. V was clipped by 4 bases and J by 9 bases; unmatched bases: 15. This CDR3 is built from 16 residues. CDR3 nucleotides: TGTGCCAGCAGCTCCCGGGGAGGGACCCCAACTGGTGAGCAGTTCTTC. Protein sequence: CASSSRGGTPTGEQFF.

The J gene is TRBJ2-2, the V gene TRBV5-4; 10 bases match TRBD2. This CDR3 has 15 amino acids. Looked up from germline, CDR1 is SGHNT and CDR2 is YYREEE (reference sequence). V lost 0 bases, J lost 6 bases, and 2 bases stayed unmatched. In DNA, the CDR3 is TGTGCCAGCAGCTTGGGTCTAGCGGGAGCCGGGGAGCTGTTTTTT. It codes for CASSLGLAGAGELFF.

V is TRBV6-1 and J is TRBJ2-3, with TRBD2 matching 10 bases. V was pared by 1 base and J by 5 bases, with 6 bases of the junction left unmatched. Germline CDR1 is MNHNS and CDR2 is SASEGT. This CDR3 comprises 16 residues. CDR3 nucleotide sequence: TGTGCCAGCAGTGAAGTGGCTAGCGGGAGCGGAGATACGCAGTATTTT. Protein: CASSEVASGSGDTQYF.

This chain joins TRBV29-1 and TRBJ1-2, with D possibly matching TRBD1 (5 bases). CDR3 length equals 12 residues. The germline CDR1 and CDR2 sequences are SQVTM and ANQGSEA. Trimming took off 4 bases at V and 2 bases at J, with 8 bases between the two ends. DNA of the CDR3: TGCAGCGTTGTCGGGGGGAACTATGGCTACACCTTC. This sequence encodes CSVVGGNYGYTF.

CDR3 region: CASSQAGTGPYEQYF. Written as DNA, the CDR3 is TGTGCCAGCAGCCAAGCCGGGACAGGGCCTTACGAGCAGTACTTC. The rearrangement uses TRBV3-1 (or the pseudogene TRBV3-2) and TRBJ2-7; TRBD1 matches 9 bases. J was trimmed by 4 bases and V by 1 base; bases with no gene match: 5. The CDR3 contains 15 residues. The V gene's germline CDR1 is LGHDT and CDR2 YNNKEL (reference sequence).

The rearrangement joins TRBV19 to TRBJ1-6; 9 nucleotides align to TRBD1. The junction had 5 bases not matched to a gene; V was cut back by 3 bases and J by 5 bases. Germline V gene data show CDR1 as LNHDA and CDR2 as SQIVND (reference sequence). The CDR3 consists of 16 residues. CDR3 nucleotides: TGTGCCAGTAGTATTGTAACAGGGGGCAATAATTCACCCCTCCACTTT. It encodes CASSIVTGGNNSPLHF.

This clone occurred once. The gene calls are TRBV19 and TRBJ2-7, with D possibly being TRBD1 (5 bases). Trimming removed 6 bases from V and 0 bases from J, with 12 bases in between. CDR1 is LNHDA and CDR2 is SQIVND in the germline V gene (reference sequence). This CDR3 comprises 14 residues. CDR3 sequence reads: CASSLTDSSYEQYF. The CDR3 DNA reads TGTGCCAGTAGCCTGACAGATAGCTCCTACGAGCAGTACTTC.

The rearrangement uses TRBV9 and TRBJ2-1; 7 nucleotides line up with TRBD2. Germline V gene sequence: CDR1 SGDLS, CDR2 YYNGEE. The CDR3 loop spans 14 amino acids. Germline trimming cut 1 base from V and 9 bases from J; bases unmatched to any gene: 7. CDR3 nucleotide sequence: TGTGCCAGCAGCGTATGGGCGGGAGCAGGTGAGCAGTTCTTC. It encodes CASSVWAGAGEQFF.

The V call is TRBV5-1, the J call TRBJ2-1; TRBD2 agrees at 10 bases. Germline assignment: CDR1 SGHRS and CDR2 YFSETQ. The V gene end was trimmed by 7 bases and the J gene end by 5 bases; junction bases not matched to a gene: 6. The CDR3 runs to 14 residues. CDR3 sequence: CASARGLANNEQFF. CDR3 bases: TGCGCCAGCGCTCGGGGACTAGCGAACAATGAGCAGTTCTTC.

This clone is a singleton in its sample. The J gene is TRBJ2-5, the V gene TRBV13; TRBD2 matches at 7 bases. Germline CDR1 reads PRHDT; CDR2 reads FYEKMQ (reference sequence). Trimming cost V 5 bases and J 1 base; bases outside gene matches: 4. This CDR3 has 14 residues. The CDR3 is CASSLREAQETQYF. In nucleotides, the CDR3 is TGTGCCAGCAGCCTCCGGGAGGCCCAAGAGACCCAGTACTTC.

The gene calls are TRBV5-1 and TRBJ2-7; TRBD1 might be the D (7 bases). CDR1 is SGHRS and CDR2 is YFSETQ in the germline V gene. The CDR3 is made up of 13 amino acids. The V end was cut by 4 bases, the J end by 2 bases, with 10 bases between. The DNA for the CDR3 is TGCGCCAGCAGCGCGGGACAGCCCTACGAGCAGTACTTC. As protein: CASSAGQPYEQYF.

V gene TRBV18 combines with J gene TRBJ1-1, with D possibly TRBD1 on 6 matching bases. CDR1 is KGHSH and CDR2 is LQKENI in the germline V gene. This CDR3 region has 14 residues. V was shortened by 3 bases and J by 1 base, with 9 bases between the two germline ends. CDR3 DNA sequence: TGTGCCAGCTCACCGGACAGTGGGAACACTGAAGCTTTCTTT. Amino acid sequence: CASSPDSGNTEAFF.

The chain combines TRBV5-1 with TRBJ1-1; weak D call: TRBD1 (6 bases). Trimming took off 4 bases at V and 3 bases at J, with 13 bases between the two ends. This CDR3 region has 14 residues. The germline V gene has CDR1 SGHRS and CDR2 YFSETQ. Written as DNA, the CDR3 is TGCGCCAGCAGCCAACAGGGTCCGCACACTGAAGCTTTCTTT. This translates into CASSQQGPHTEAFF.

About this clone itself: Mismatch with germline at one junction end may stem from a read error. V usage is TRBV7-7 and J usage is TRBJ2-5, with 10 bases fitting TRBD2. CDR3 length: 16 residues. Per the germline V gene, CDR1 is SSHAT and CDR2 is FNYEAQ (reference sequence). The CDR3 bases are TGTGCTAGCAGCTTAGGAACTAGCGGGATCGGGGAGACCCAGTACTTC. This encodes CASSLGTSGIGETQYF.

In its sample, this clone was seen a few times. The V gene is TRBV28, the J gene TRBJ2-2; D is possibly TRBD1 (5 bases). Trimming cost V 1 base and J 7 bases, with 7 bases left between them. This CDR3 has 13 residues. Germline V CDR1 and CDR2: MDHEN, SYDVKM. The CDR3 loop reads CASSLLGVGELFF. Here the CDR3 DNA reads TGTGCCAGCAGTTTATTAGGGGTCGGGGAGCTGTTTTTT.

The V gene is TRBV28, the J gene TRBJ1-5; D is perhaps TRBD1 (5 bases). CDR1 is MDHEN, CDR2 SYDVKM, per germline. V was clipped by 5 bases and J by 4 bases, with 12 bases between them. This CDR3 has 14 residues. Written as DNA, the CDR3 is TGTGCCAGCAGTCTAAATCAGGGTAATCAGCCCCAGCATTTT. Protein: CASSLNQGNQPQHF.

The table lists this clone with a count of one. This chain uses TRBV3-1 (or the pseudogene TRBV3-2) with TRBJ2-1; D may be TRBD2 (6 bases). The CDR3 is 18 residues long. Germline assignment: CDR1 LGHDT and CDR2 YNNKEL (reference sequence). The V and J ends lost 0 bases and 0 bases respectively, with 15 bases between them. CDR3 nucleotide sequence: TGTGCCAGCAGCCAAGAGAGAGGAGGAGGGAGCTCCTACAATGAGCAGTTCTTC. It encodes CASSQERGGGSSYNEQFF.

CDR3 DNA: TGCGCCAGCAGCTCCCGACAGGGTGGAACCGGGGAGCTGTTTTTT. Amino acids: CASSSRQGGTGELFF. V is TRBV5-1 and J is TRBJ2-2; TRBD1 aligns across 7 bases. Germline V gene sequence: CDR1 SGHRS, CDR2 YFSETQ. There are 15 residues in the CDR3. Trimming took 3 bases from V and 5 from J; bases not matched to a gene: 7.

The gene calls are TRBV27 and TRBJ2-6, with a tentative D call TRBD1 (6 bases). V lost 0 bases, J lost 0 bases, and 12 bases lay in between. This CDR3 has 18 residues. Germline V gene lookup returns CDR1 MNHEY and CDR2 SMNVEV (reference sequence). In DNA form, the CDR3 reads TGTGCCAGCAGTTTATCCGGGCAGGGGATCTCTGGGGCCAACGTCCTGACTTTC. Protein sequence: CASSLSGQGISGANVLTF. Variable domain in full (rest from reference TRBV27 and TRBJ2-6): EAQVTQNPRYLITVTGKKLTVTCSQNMNHEYMSWYRQDPGLGLRQIYYSMNVEVTDKGDVPEGYKVSRKEKRNFPLILESPSPNQTSLYFCASSLSGQGISGANVLTFGAGSRLTVL.

The chain links TRBV11-2 to TRBJ2-1; 8 positions agree with TRBD2. V gave up 1 base and J gave up 4 bases; unmatched junction bases: 0. Germline V gene lookup returns CDR1 SGHAT and CDR2 FQNNGV. CDR3 length equals 14 residues. The CDR3 sequence: CASSLGGGYNEQFF. CDR3 nucleotides: TGTGCCAGCAGCTTAGGCGGGGGGTACAATGAGCAGTTCTTC.

The chain employs TRBV5-6 and TRBJ2-3, with 8 positions matching TRBD2. CDR3 length: 16 amino acids. J was trimmed by 2 bases and V by 0 bases; bases with no gene match: 5. The germline gives CDR1 SGHDT, CDR2 YYEEEE. The CDR3 sequence: CASSLVGTSYTDTQYF. CDR3 nucleotides: TGTGCCAGCAGCTTGGTTGGGACTAGTTACACAGATACGCAGTATTTT.

In DNA form, the CDR3 reads TGTGCCAGTACCCAGGGACAGGGCATTAATGAGCAGTTCTTC. Translation: CASTQGQGINEQFF. This chain joins TRBV19 and TRBJ2-1, with TRBD1 matching 9 bases. V lost 7 bases and J lost 7; bases outside the gene matches: 8. This CDR3 contains 14 residues. From germline, CDR1 is LNHDA and CDR2 SQIVND (reference sequence).

The J gene is TRBJ1-5, the V gene TRBV4-2; D possibly corresponds to TRBD1 (6 bases). The germline V and J ends were trimmed by 4 bases and 0 bases, with 13 bases remaining between them. Germline V gives CDR1 LGHNA, CDR2 YNFKEQ. The CDR3 has 16 amino acids. This CDR3 reads CASSRNPGDSNQPQHF. DNA of the CDR3: TGTGCCAGCAGCCGCAACCCAGGGGATAGCAATCAGCCCCAGCATTTT.

The rearrangement links TRBV7-9 to TRBJ1-2; 9 bases line up with TRBD1. V lost 5 bases to trimming and J lost 6 bases; unmatched junction nucleotides: 10. In germline, CDR1 is SEHNR, CDR2 FQNEAQ (reference sequence). There are 15 residues in the CDR3. CDR3: CASSPQGQGINGYTF. CDR3 coding DNA: TGTGCCAGCAGCCCTCAGGGACAGGGAATCAATGGCTACACCTTC. Full variable domain (outside the CDR3, taken from reference TRBV7-9 and TRBJ1-2): DTGVSQNPRHKITKRGQNVTFRCDPISEHNRLYWYRQTLGQGPEFLTYFQNEAQLEKSRLLSDRFSAERPKGSFSTLEIQRTEQGDSAMYLCASSPQGQGINGYTFGSGTRLTVV.